This entry lists 12 T cell receptor beta chains sequenced from one sample in a study of CXCR3-negative and CXCR3-positive naive CD8 T cells. Through 5' RACE with UMI labels, the TRB cDNA libraries were prepared. TCRdb reprocessed the 5' RACE reads and stores each CDR3 protein as one record, lacking DNA. The ten most abundant clones cover 1.5% to 2% of a sample with about 80,000 distinct CDR3 sequences. The sample comprised naive CXCR3- CD8+ T cells from blood. Subset indicated: CD45RO-CCR7+CD27+CD95- naive CD8+ T cells lacking CXCR3 (TNR3-). The receptor set was obtained from a human donor in good health. Some clones in this sample may be carry-over from other donors' samples.

V usage is TRBV28 and J usage is TRBJ2-3; TCRdb lists TRBD2, though no DNA is available to test this call. This CDR3 has 18 residues. From germline, CDR1 is MDHEN and CDR2 SYDVKM. This chain's CDR3 is CASSLYGGGTPGGDTQYF. Complete variable domain (other parts from reference TRBV28 and TRBJ2-3): DVKVTQSSRYLVKRTGEKVFLECVQDMDHENMFWYRQDPGLGLRLIYFSYDVKMKEKGDIPEGYSVSREKKERFSLILESASTNQTSMYLCASSLYGGGTPGGDTQYFGPGTRLTVL.

CDR3 amino acids: CASREKLAGGPGTGELFF. This chain links TRBV28 with TRBJ2-2; absent DNA, TCRdb's TRBD2 call cannot be checked. The CDR3 runs to 18 residues. The V gene's germline CDR1 is MDHEN and CDR2 SYDVKM.

CDR3 amino acids: CASSRLAGEPYNEQFF. The J gene is TRBJ2-1, the V gene TRBV6-2 or TRBV6-3; absent DNA, TCRdb's TRBD2 call cannot be checked. The length of the CDR3 is 16 residues. The germline gives CDR1 MNHEY, CDR2 SVGEGT.

The V and J genes are TRBV20-1 and TRBJ2-6; TCRdb reports TRBD1, a call that lacks DNA to check it against. Germline V CDR1 and CDR2: DFQATT, SNEGSKA (reference sequence). This CDR3 region has 16 residues. The chain's CDR3 is CSARDLTGDGANVLTF.

The J gene is TRBJ2-7, the V gene TRBV19. The CDR3 is 13 residues long. The germline V gene has CDR1 LNHDA and CDR2 SQIVND (reference sequence). The CDR3 region is CASSAGYSYEQYF.

The V and J genes are TRBV12-3 or TRBV12-4 and TRBJ1-1. The CDR3 loop spans 14 amino acids. CDR3 loop: CASASSGLPAEAFF.

This chain joins TRBV29-1 and TRBJ1-2; the D gene TCRdb calls, TRBD1, cannot be checked with no DNA. Germline V CDR1 and CDR2: SQVTM, ANQGSEA. The CDR3 sequence is 11 residues long. The CDR3: CSVGQSYGYTF.

The V gene is TRBV7-2, the J gene TRBJ2-7. CDR1 is SGHTA, CDR2 FQGNSA, per germline. This CDR3 is 14 amino acids long. This CDR3 reads CASSLVYNTYEQYF.

V and J are TRBV5-1 and TRBJ1-5; TCRdb selects TRBD1, and the lack of DNA leaves this call unchecked. The CDR3 runs to 14 residues. The germline CDR1 and CDR2 sequences are SGHRS and YFSETQ. CDR3 sequence reads: CASRSEGAGQPQHF.

The V and J genes are TRBV6-5 and TRBJ2-2. CDR3 length equals 14 residues. The germline gives CDR1 MNHEY, CDR2 SVGAGI. The CDR3 region is CASSYSIRSGELFF.

The gene calls are TRBV12-3 or TRBV12-4 and TRBJ2-3. The length of the CDR3 is 11 residues. The CDR3 spells CASSFADTQYF.

This rearrangement joins TRBV29-1 to TRBJ2-3; TCRdb reports TRBD2, a call that lacks DNA to check it against. The CDR3 consists of 14 residues. From germline, CDR1 is SQVTM and CDR2 ANQGSEA. The CDR3 spells CSVVGGSSGDTQYF.